This paragraph reports one T cell receptor (beta chain). Antigen: not known. This CDR3 spans 14 amino acids. Germline lookup yields CDR1 MNHEY and CDR2 SMNVEV (reference sequence). V gave up 5 bases and J gave up 5 bases, with 15 bases separating them. The source of the sample is a study of T cells in localized non-small cell lung cancer. Study-level results: Uninvolved nearby lung showed the greatest T cell clonality, exceeding that found in tumor. Longer overall survival associated with higher blood T cell density; shorter survival with higher adjacent-lung clonality. A single tumor region was sequenced, leaving heterogeneity possible. A median of about 54 of the top 100 tumor clones appeared in adjacent lung, which was paired and uninvolved.

Sequenced by immunoSEQ multiplex PCR; TCRdb stores in-frame clones only, minus some. The table lists 25,000 to 35,000 clones, 80% of them singletons. The starting material was peripheral blood, obtained before any cancer treatment. The rearrangement uses TRBV27 and TRBJ1-2, with D perhaps matching TRBD1 (5 bases). The clonotype comes from a male donor aged 60 or over with stage III squamous cell lung carcinoma. The CDR3 nucleotides read TGTGCCAGCAGTCCCGGGGGAGAGCCTTATGGCTACACCTTC. Its translation is CASSPGGEPYGYTF.